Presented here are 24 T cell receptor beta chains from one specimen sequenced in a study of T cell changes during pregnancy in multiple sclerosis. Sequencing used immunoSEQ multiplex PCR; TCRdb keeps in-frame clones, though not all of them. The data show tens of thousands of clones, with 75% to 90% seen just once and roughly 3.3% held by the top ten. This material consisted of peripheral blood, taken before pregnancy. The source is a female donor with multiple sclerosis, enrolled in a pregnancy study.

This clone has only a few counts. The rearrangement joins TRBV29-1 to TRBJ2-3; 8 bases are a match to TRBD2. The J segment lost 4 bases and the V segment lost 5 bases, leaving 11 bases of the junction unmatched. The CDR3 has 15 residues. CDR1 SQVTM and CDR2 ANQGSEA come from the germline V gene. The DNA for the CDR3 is TGCAGCGTTAGTAGACTAGCGTACGGGTCAGATACGCAGTATTTT. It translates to CSVSRLAYGSDTQYF.

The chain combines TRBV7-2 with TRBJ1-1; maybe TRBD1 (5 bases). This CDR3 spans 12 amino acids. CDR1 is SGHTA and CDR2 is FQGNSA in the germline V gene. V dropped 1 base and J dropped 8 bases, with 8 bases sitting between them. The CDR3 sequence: CASSLEGAEAFF. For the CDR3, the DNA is TGTGCCAGCAGCTTAGAAGGGGCCGAAGCTTTCTTT.

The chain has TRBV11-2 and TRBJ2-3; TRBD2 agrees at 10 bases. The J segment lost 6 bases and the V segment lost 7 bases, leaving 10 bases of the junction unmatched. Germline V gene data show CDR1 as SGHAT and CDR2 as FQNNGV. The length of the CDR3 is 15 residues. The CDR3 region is CASTPSSGRVDTQYF. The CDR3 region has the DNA TGTGCCAGCACCCCATCTAGCGGGAGAGTGGATACGCAGTATTTT. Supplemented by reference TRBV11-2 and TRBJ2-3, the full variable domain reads EAGVAQSPRYKIIEKRQSVAFWCNPISGHATLYWYQQILGQGPKLLIQFQNNGVVDDSQLPKDRFSAERLKGVDSTLKIQPAKLEDSAVYLCASTPSSGRVDTQYFGPGTRLTVL.

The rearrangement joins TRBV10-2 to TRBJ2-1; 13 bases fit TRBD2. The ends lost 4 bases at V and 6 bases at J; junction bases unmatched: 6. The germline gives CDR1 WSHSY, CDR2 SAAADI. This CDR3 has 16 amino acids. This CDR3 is CASSGSGTSGINEQFF. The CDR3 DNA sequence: TGCGCCAGCAGTGGTTCCGGGACTAGCGGGATCAATGAGCAGTTCTTC.

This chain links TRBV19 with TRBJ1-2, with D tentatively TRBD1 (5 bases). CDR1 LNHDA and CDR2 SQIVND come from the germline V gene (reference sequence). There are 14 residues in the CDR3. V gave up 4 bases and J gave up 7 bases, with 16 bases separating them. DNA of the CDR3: TGTGCCAGTAGTACGGGCAGGGAGGACTTTGGCTACACCTTC. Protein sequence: CASSTGREDFGYTF.

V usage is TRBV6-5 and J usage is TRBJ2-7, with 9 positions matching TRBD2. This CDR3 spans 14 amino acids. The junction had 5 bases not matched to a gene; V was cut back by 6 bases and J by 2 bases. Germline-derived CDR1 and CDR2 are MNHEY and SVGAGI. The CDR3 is CASSYRLAAYEQYF. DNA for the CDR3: TGTGCCAGCAGCTACCGACTAGCGGCCTACGAGCAGTACTTC.

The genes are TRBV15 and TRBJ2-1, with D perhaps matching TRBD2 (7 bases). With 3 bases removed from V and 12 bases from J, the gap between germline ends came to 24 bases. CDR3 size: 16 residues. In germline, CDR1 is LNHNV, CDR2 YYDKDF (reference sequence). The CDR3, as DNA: TGTGCCACCAGCAGGGCAGGACTCTTGGGGGGGGGCTGGCAGTTCTTC. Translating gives CATSRAGLLGGGWQFF.

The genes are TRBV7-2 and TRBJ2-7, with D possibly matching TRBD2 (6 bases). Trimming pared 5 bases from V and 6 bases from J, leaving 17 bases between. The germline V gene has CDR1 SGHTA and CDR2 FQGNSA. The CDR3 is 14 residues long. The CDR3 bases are TGTGCCAGCAGCGTCGGGACTCGGGATGGCGAGCAGTACTTC. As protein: CASSVGTRDGEQYF.

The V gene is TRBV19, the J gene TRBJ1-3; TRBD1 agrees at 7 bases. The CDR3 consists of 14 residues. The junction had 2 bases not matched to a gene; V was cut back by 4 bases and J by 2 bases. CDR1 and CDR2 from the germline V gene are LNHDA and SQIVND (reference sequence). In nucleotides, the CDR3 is TGTGCCAGTAGTACCGACAGGGCTGGAAACACCATATATTTT. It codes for CASSTDRAGNTIYF. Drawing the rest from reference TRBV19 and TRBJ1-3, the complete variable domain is DGGITQSPKYLFRKEGQNVTLSCEQNLNHDAMYWYRQDPGQGLRLIYYSQIVNDFQKGDIAEGYSVSREKKESFPLTVTSAQKNPTAFYLCASSTDRAGNTIYFGEGSWLTVV.

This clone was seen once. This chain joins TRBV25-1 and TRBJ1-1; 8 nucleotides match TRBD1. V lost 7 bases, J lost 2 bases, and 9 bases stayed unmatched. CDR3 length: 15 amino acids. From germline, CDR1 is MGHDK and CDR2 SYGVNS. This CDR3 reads CASNPTGQGNTEAFF. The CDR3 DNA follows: TGTGCCAGCAACCCTACAGGACAGGGCAACACTGAAGCTTTCTTT.

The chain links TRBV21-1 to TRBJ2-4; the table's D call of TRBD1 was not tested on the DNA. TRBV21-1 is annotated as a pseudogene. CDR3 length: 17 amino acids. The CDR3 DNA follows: TGTGCCAGCAGCAATGGCACAGACAGTGGTACCAAAAACATTCAGTACTTC. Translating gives CASSNGTDSGTKNIQYF.

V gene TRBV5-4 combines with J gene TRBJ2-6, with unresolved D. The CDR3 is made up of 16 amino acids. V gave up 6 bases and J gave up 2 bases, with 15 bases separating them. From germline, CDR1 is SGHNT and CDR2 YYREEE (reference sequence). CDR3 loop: CASTSARVTGANVLTF. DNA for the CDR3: TGTGCCAGCACCTCCGCTAGAGTCACTGGGGCCAACGTCCTGACTTTC.

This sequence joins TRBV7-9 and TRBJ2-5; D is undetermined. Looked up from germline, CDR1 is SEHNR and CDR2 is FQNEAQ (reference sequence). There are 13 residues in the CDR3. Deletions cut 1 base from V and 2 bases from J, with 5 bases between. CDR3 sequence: CASSLEQQETQYF. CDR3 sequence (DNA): TGTGCCAGCAGCTTAGAACAGCAAGAGACCCAGTACTTC.

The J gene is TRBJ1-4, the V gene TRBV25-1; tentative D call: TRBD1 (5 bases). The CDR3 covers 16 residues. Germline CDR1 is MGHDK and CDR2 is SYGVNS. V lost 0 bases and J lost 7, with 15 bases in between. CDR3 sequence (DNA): TGTGCCAGCAGTGAATACCCAGGGCAAAGAATTGAAAAACTGTTTTTT. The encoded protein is CASSEYPGQRIEKLFF.

CDR3 nucleotides: TGTGCCATCACCTCAGGGGAATTGATTGCCGAGCAGTACTTC. Protein sequence: CAITSGELIAEQYF. This chain links TRBV10-3 with TRBJ2-7; possible D gene TRBD1, 6 bases. CDR3 length equals 14 residues. With 7 bases removed from V and 6 bases from J, the gap between germline ends came to 19 bases. From germline, CDR1 is ENHRY and CDR2 SYGVKD.

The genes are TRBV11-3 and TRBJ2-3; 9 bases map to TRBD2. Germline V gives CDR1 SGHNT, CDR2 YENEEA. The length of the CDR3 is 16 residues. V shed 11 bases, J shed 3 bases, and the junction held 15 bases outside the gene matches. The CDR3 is CAVERGAPDWTDTQYF. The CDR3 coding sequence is TGTGCCGTGGAGCGGGGGGCGCCTGATTGGACAGATACGCAGTATTTT.

CDR3 protein: CASSPSGWGRTEAFF. CDR3 nucleotides: TGTGCCAGCAGTCCCTCGGGTTGGGGCCGGACTGAAGCTTTCTTT. The rearrangement joins TRBV6-5 to TRBJ1-1, with D possibly matching TRBD1 (5 bases). The V and J ends lost 5 bases and 5 bases respectively, with 18 bases between them. The CDR3 extends over 15 amino acids. Looked up from germline, CDR1 is MNHEY and CDR2 is SVGAGI.

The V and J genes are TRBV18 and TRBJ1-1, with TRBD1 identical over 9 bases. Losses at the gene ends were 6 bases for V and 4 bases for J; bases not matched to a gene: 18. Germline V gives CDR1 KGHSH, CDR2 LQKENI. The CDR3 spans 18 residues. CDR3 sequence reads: CASSPGQGYQTLSTEAFF. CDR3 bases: TGTGCCAGCTCGCCGGGACAGGGATACCAGACCCTGAGCACTGAAGCTTTCTTT.

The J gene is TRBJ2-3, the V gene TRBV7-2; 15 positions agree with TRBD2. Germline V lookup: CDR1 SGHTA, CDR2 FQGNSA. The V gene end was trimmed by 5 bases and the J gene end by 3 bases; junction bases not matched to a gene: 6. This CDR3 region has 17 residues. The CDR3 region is CASSTRTSGRGTDTQYF. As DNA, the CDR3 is TGTGCCAGCAGCACTCGGACTAGCGGGAGGGGGACAGATACGCAGTATTTT.

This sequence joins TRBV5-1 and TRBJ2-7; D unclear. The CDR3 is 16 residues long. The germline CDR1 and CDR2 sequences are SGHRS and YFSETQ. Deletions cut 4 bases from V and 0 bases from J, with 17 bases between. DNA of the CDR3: TGCGCCAGCAGCAGCTTTGAGACAACAAACTCCTACGAGCAGTACTTC. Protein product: CASSSFETTNSYEQYF.

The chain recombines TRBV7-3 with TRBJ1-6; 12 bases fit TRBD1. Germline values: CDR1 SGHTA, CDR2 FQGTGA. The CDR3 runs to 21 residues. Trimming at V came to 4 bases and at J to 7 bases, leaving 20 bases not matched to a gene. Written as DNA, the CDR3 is TGTGCCAGCAGCTCCCCAATGGCCTGGGGACAGGGGGCGCGAGGCAATTCACCCCTCCACTTT. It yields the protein CASSSPMAWGQGARGNSPLHF. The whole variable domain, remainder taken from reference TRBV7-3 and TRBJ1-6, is GAGVSQTPSNKVTEKGKYVELRCDPISGHTALYWYRQSLGQGPEFLIYFQGTGAADDSGLPNDRFFAVRPEGSVSTLKIQRTERGDSAVYLCASSSPMAWGQGARGNSPLHFGNGTRLTVT.

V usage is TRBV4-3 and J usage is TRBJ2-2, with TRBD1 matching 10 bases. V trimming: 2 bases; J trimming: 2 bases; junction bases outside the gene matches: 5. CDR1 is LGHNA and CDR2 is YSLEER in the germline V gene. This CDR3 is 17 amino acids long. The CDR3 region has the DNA TGCGCCAGCAGCCAACTTGGACAGGGGGGAAACACCGGGGAGCTGTTTTTT. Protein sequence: CASSQLGQGGNTGELFF.

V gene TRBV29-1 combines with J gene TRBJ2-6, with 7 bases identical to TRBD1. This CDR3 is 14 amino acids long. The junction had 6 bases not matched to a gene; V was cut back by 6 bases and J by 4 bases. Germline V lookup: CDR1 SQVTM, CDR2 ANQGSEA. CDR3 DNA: TGCAGCGTGGTGACAGGGACCGGGGCCAACGTCCTGACTTTC. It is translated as CSVVTGTGANVLTF.

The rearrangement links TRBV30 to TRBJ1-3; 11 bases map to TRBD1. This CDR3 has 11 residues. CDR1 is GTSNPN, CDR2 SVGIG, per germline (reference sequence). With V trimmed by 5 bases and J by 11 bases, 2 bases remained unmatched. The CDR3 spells CAWLGQGAIYF. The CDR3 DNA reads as TGTGCCTGGCTGGGACAGGGGGCCATATATTTT. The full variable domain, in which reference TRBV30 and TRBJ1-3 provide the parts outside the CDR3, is SQTIHQWPATLVQPVGSPLSLECTVEGTSNPNLYWYRQAAGRGLQLLFYSVGIGQISSEVPQNLSASRPQDRQFILSSKKLLLSDSGFYLCAWLGQGAIYFGEGSWLTVV.